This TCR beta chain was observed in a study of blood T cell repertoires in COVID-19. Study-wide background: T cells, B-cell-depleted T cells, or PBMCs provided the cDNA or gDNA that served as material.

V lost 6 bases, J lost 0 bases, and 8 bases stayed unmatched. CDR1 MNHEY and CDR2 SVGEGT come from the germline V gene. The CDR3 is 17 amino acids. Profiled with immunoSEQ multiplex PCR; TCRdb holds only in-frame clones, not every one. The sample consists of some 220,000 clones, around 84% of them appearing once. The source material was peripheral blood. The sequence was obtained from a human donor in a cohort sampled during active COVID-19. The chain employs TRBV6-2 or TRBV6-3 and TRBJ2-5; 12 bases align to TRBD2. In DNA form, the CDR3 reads TGTGCCAGCAGCCTCACGGGGACTAGCGGGTACCAAGAGACCCAGTACTTC. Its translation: CASSLTGTSGYQETQYF.